What follows are 25 T cell receptor beta chains derived from one specimen sequenced in a study of T cell responses to AZD1222 COVID-19 vaccine. Sequencing used immunoSEQ multiplex PCR; TCRdb keeps in-frame clones, though not all of them. The sample holds under 70,000 clones; 89% are singletons and the top ten take more than 14%. The input for sequencing was peripheral blood, taken 28 days after the second AZD1222 dose. Every receptor here comes from an adult who received the AZD1222 COVID-19 vaccine.

The chain couples TRBV15 to TRBJ2-7; D gene ambiguous. From germline, CDR1 is LNHNV and CDR2 YYDKDF (reference sequence). There are 16 residues in the CDR3. The V end was cut by 0 bases, the J end by 3 bases, with 15 bases between. The DNA for the CDR3 is TGTGCCACCAGCAGAGATCGTCCGGGTCTCGGCTACGAGCAGTACTTC. Translating it yields CATSRDRPGLGYEQYF.

The chain has TRBV11-2 and TRBJ2-2; a weak D match, TRBD2 (6 bases). Germline assignment: CDR1 SGHAT and CDR2 FQNNGV. V gave up 5 bases and J gave up 4 bases, with 23 bases separating them. The length of the CDR3 is 18 residues. The DNA for the CDR3 is TGTGCCAGCAGCAATTCCTTGGAGGCGGGACGAACCACCGGGGAGCTGTTTTTT. This gives the protein CASSNSLEAGRTTGELFF.

The chain employs TRBV19 and TRBJ1-5, with TRBD1 matching 9 bases. J was trimmed by 1 base and V by 2 bases; bases with no gene match: 3. CDR3 length: 16 residues. Germline-derived CDR1 and CDR2 are LNHDA and SQIVND (reference sequence). The CDR3 DNA follows: TGTGCCAGTAGTATAAGGGGACAGGGAAGCAATCAGCCCCAGCATTTT. Its translation is CASSIRGQGSNQPQHF.

V usage is TRBV7-3 and J usage is TRBJ1-6, with D uncertain. CDR1 is SGHTA, CDR2 FQGTGA, per germline. CDR3 length: 14 amino acids. V lost 3 bases, J lost 9 bases, and 12 bases lay in between. CDR3 nucleotide sequence: TGTGCCAGCAGCTTGTCATCGGCGGGTTCACCCCTCCACTTT. Encoded protein: CASSLSSAGSPLHF.

The chain has TRBV3-1 (or the pseudogene TRBV3-2) and TRBJ2-1; D is uncertain. Germline assignment: CDR1 LGHDT and CDR2 YNNKEL (reference sequence). CDR3 length equals 15 residues. Trimming pared 3 bases from V and 5 bases from J, leaving 14 bases between. CDR3: CASSHRGNNHNEQFF. In nucleotides, the CDR3 is TGTGCCAGCAGCCACAGAGGCAATAACCACAATGAGCAGTTCTTC.

The chain couples TRBV12-3 or TRBV12-4 to TRBJ1-2; D call uncertain. The germline V and J ends were trimmed by 3 bases and 7 bases, with 9 bases remaining between them. The CDR3 length is 12 residues. The CDR3 sequence: CASSLQDSGYTF. CDR3 nucleotides: TGTGCCAGCAGTTTGCAGGACTCTGGCTACACCTTC.

The chain uses TRBV28 and TRBJ1-1, with 7 bases aligning to TRBD1. Germline V gives CDR1 MDHEN, CDR2 SYDVKM. The CDR3 extends over 15 amino acids. Trimming cost V 6 bases and J 7 bases; bases outside gene matches: 14. The CDR3 nucleotides are TGTGCCAGCAGCCAAACTAACGGAGGGGGCGTTGAAGCTTTCTTT. Translating gives CASSQTNGGGVEAFF.

J is TRBJ2-1 and V is TRBV7-2; 13 positions agree with TRBD2. CDR1 is SGHTA and CDR2 is FQGNSA in the germline V gene. The J segment lost 10 bases and the V segment lost 5 bases, leaving 8 bases of the junction unmatched. The CDR3 extends over 15 amino acids. CDR3 sequence (DNA): TGTGCCAGCAGCCTAGGACTAGCGGGAGCCCGGGAGCAGTTCTTC. Encoded protein: CASSLGLAGAREQFF.

The gene calls are TRBV3-1 (or the pseudogene TRBV3-2) and TRBJ2-7; D unclear. V lost 4 bases to trimming and J lost 3 bases, with 10 bases between them. CDR3 length equals 13 residues. Germline loops: CDR1 LGHDT, CDR2 YNNKEL (reference sequence). As DNA, the CDR3 is TGTGCCAGCAGCCCTACACTCCTCTACGAGCAGTACTTC. Its translation: CASSPTLLYEQYF.

The chain uses TRBV27 and TRBJ2-5, with 12 bases lining up with TRBD1. The CDR3 extends over 14 amino acids. Per the germline V gene, CDR1 is MNHEY and CDR2 is SMNVEV (reference sequence). The ends lost 6 bases at V and 5 bases at J; junction bases unmatched: 4. The CDR3 DNA sequence: TGTGCCAGCAGCAGGGACAGGGGGCGGGAGACCCAGTACTTC. This encodes CASSRDRGRETQYF.

The J gene is TRBJ2-5, the V gene TRBV29-1, with TRBD2 matching over 9 bases. This CDR3 region has 15 residues. Germline loops: CDR1 SQVTM, CDR2 ANQGSEA. The V and J ends lost 7 bases and 2 bases, in that order; junction bases with no gene match: 11. The DNA for the CDR3 is TGCAGCGCCCAAAGACTAGCGGAACCTCAAGAGACCCAGTACTTC. Protein: CSAQRLAEPQETQYF.

The chain has TRBV3-1 (or the pseudogene TRBV3-2) and TRBJ2-7; the D is unclear. Trimming pared 0 bases from V and 0 bases from J, leaving 6 bases between. This CDR3 region has 14 residues. Germline V gene lookup returns CDR1 LGHDT and CDR2 YNNKEL (reference sequence). CDR3 in DNA: TGTGCCAGCAGCCAAGATGTAAGCTCCTACGAGCAGTACTTC. Protein: CASSQDVSSYEQYF.

V usage is TRBV27 and J usage is TRBJ2-7, with 13 bases fitting TRBD2. The CDR3 totals 15 residues. After removal of 6 bases from V and 3 bases from J, the junction contained 5 bases not matched to a gene. Germline-derived CDR1 and CDR2 are MNHEY and SMNVEV (reference sequence). The CDR3 region has the DNA TGTGCCAGCAGGCGGACTAGCGGGAGTAGCTACGAGCAGTACTTC. Residues: CASRRTSGSSYEQYF.

This sequence joins TRBV11-3 and TRBJ2-1; the D is unclear. CDR1 and CDR2 from the germline V gene are SGHNT and YENEEA. The CDR3 extends over 15 amino acids. V was pared by 3 bases and J by 0 bases, with 9 bases between. This CDR3 reads CASSFAESSYNEQFF. The CDR3, as DNA: TGTGCCAGCAGCTTTGCGGAGAGCTCCTACAATGAGCAGTTCTTC. The full variable domain, in which reference TRBV11-3 and TRBJ2-1 provide the parts outside the CDR3, is EAGVVQSPRYKIIEKKQPVAFWCNPISGHNTLYWYLQNLGQGPELLIRYENEEAVDDSQLPKDRFSAERLKGVDSTLKIQPAELGDSAVYLCASSFAESSYNEQFFGPGTRLTVL.

This rearrangement joins TRBV7-2 to TRBJ1-6; D not resolved. Trimming shortened V by 5 bases and J by 9 bases, and 17 bases separated the two germline ends. The CDR3 length is 15 residues. CDR1 and CDR2 from the germline V gene are SGHTA and FQGNSA. Written as DNA, the CDR3 is TGTGCCAGCAGCCCCGGATCCCCTCTCGTTTCACCCCTCCACTTT. It translates to CASSPGSPLVSPLHF.

This chain connects TRBV6-6 to TRBJ2-7; 7 nucleotides agree with TRBD1. CDR3 size: 14 residues. Germline CDR1 is MNHNY and CDR2 is SVGAGI (reference sequence). With V trimmed by 4 bases and J by 1 base, 4 bases remained unmatched. As DNA, the CDR3 is TGTGCCAGCAGTTCCCCGGACAGGTCCTACGAGCAGTACTTC. This encodes CASSSPDRSYEQYF.

The J gene is TRBJ1-1, the V gene TRBV4-1, with D unresolved. The germline gives CDR1 MGHRA, CDR2 YSYEKL. Trimming cost V 4 bases and J 4 bases, with 13 bases left between them. The CDR3 length is 14 residues. This chain's CDR3 is CASSRGGLSTEAFF. DNA of the CDR3: TGCGCCAGCAGCCGGGGAGGATTGAGCACTGAAGCTTTCTTT.

This chain uses TRBV24-1 with TRBJ2-3; D is undetermined. The CDR3 contains 12 residues. The germline CDR1 and CDR2 sequences are KGHDR and SFDVKD. V gave up 3 bases and J gave up 6 bases, with 6 bases separating them. CDR3 region: CATSDPGDTQYF. CDR3 coding DNA: TGTGCCACCAGTGATCCCGGTGATACGCAGTATTTT.

The V call is TRBV6-5, the J call TRBJ2-7; 9 nucleotides line up with TRBD1. CDR1 MNHEY and CDR2 SVGAGI come from the germline V gene. Trimming cost V 0 bases and J 5 bases; bases outside gene matches: 5. The CDR3 is 15 amino acids. CDR3 sequence reads: CASSYSGTGSHEQYF. The CDR3 DNA follows: TGTGCCAGCAGTTACTCGGGGACAGGGAGCCACGAGCAGTACTTC.

The CDR3 loop reads CASSQVGKGGPGELFF. The DNA of the CDR3 is TGTGCCAGCAGCCAGGTTGGGAAGGGGGGACCCGGGGAGCTGTTTTTT. The genes are TRBV3-1 (or the pseudogene TRBV3-2) and TRBJ2-2; D may match TRBD1 or TRBD2 (6 bases each). This CDR3 comprises 16 residues. Trimming took 3 bases from V and 6 from J, leaving 17 bases between them. The germline gives CDR1 LGHDT, CDR2 YNNKEL (reference sequence).

J is TRBJ2-1 and V is TRBV5-6; unclear D gene. The CDR3 covers 14 residues. The germline gives CDR1 SGHDT, CDR2 YYEEEE. V lost 1 base, J lost 4 bases, and 9 bases lay in between. The CDR3 reads CASSLFRVYNEQFF. The CDR3 nucleotides read TGTGCCAGCAGCTTGTTTAGGGTTTACAATGAGCAGTTCTTC.

V usage is TRBV5-4 and J usage is TRBJ1-3, with D perhaps matching TRBD1 (6 bases). The CDR3 totals 16 residues. V dropped 1 base and J dropped 2 bases, with 13 bases sitting between them. From germline, CDR1 is SGHNT and CDR2 YYREEE (reference sequence). The CDR3: CASSLYTGFPGNTIYF. CDR3 bases: TGTGCCAGCAGCTTGTATACAGGGTTTCCTGGAAACACCATATATTTT.

The chain uses TRBV2 and TRBJ2-7; no firm D call. CDR1 SNHLY and CDR2 FYNNEI come from the germline V gene. V shed 5 bases and J shed 7 bases, with 9 bases lying between them. The CDR3 sequence is 11 residues long. CDR3: CASSSGSEQYF. CDR3 nucleotide sequence: TGTGCCAGCAGTTCCGGGTCGGAGCAGTACTTC.

This rearrangement joins TRBV30 to TRBJ1-3, with 8 positions matching TRBD1. V lost 2 bases to trimming and J lost 3 bases; unmatched junction nucleotides: 6. The germline CDR1 and CDR2 sequences are GTSNPN and SVGIG (reference sequence). The CDR3 is 15 residues long. The CDR3 nucleotides read TGTGCCTGGAGTTATGGGACAGGAAATGGAAACACCATATATTTT. This codes for CAWSYGTGNGNTIYF. The whole variable domain, filled in from reference TRBV30 and TRBJ1-3, reads SQTIHQWPATLVQPVGSPLSLECTVEGTSNPNLYWYRQAAGRGLQLLFYSVGIGQISSEVPQNLSASRPQDRQFILSSKKLLLSDSGFYLCAWSYGTGNGNTIYFGEGSWLTVV.

A single count supports this clone. The V call is TRBV6-6, the J call TRBJ1-4; a weak D match, TRBD1 (6 bases). This CDR3 has 13 amino acids. Germline-derived CDR1 and CDR2 are MNHNY and SVGAGI (reference sequence). The ends were cut back, 4 bases at V and 6 bases at J, with 9 bases in the middle. The CDR3 protein is CASSFWTDEKLFF. The CDR3 region has the DNA TGTGCCAGCAGTTTCTGGACAGATGAAAAACTGTTTTTT.